The next 32 T cell receptor beta chains were all read from a single sample in a study of cytomegalovirus exposure and HLA in healthy donors. Both 60 Vbeta primers and 13 Jbeta primers went into the PCR. This table comes from immunoSEQ multiplex PCR, and its TCRdb copy is limited to in-frame clones, with some not included. The table includes 130,000 to 150,000 clones, almost 80% detected once. Sequencing was carried out using PBMCs. The receptors here all came from a woman between 40 and 55 years old in good health and CMV-seropositive.

This chain connects TRBV28 to TRBJ1-1; D remains ambiguous. Trimming took 6 bases from V and 0 from J, leaving 8 bases between them. The length of the CDR3 is 13 residues. Germline V gives CDR1 MDHEN, CDR2 SYDVKM. This chain's CDR3 is CASRLTMNTEAFF. CDR3 bases: TGTGCCAGCAGACTAACTATGAACACTGAAGCTTTCTTT.

The chain combines TRBV7-2 with TRBJ1-6, with TRBD1 identical over 7 bases. The germline V gene encodes CDR1 SGHTA and CDR2 FQGNSA. After removal of 4 bases from V and 6 bases from J, the junction contained 9 bases not matched to a gene. There are 16 residues in the CDR3. The DNA for the CDR3 is TGTGCCAGCAGCTCAGGAGGGGGCGTCGGTAATTCACCCCTCCACTTT. Translating gives CASSSGGGVGNSPLHF. Together with reference TRBV7-2 and TRBJ1-6, the CDR3 gives the full variable domain: GAGVSQSPSNKVTEKGKDVELRCDPISGHTALYWYRQSLGQGLEFLIYFQGNSAPDKSGLPSDRFSAERTGGSVSTLTIQRTQQEDSAVYLCASSSGGGVGNSPLHFGNGTRLTVT.

A few counts support this clone. The chain uses TRBV6-5 and TRBJ1-4; D ambiguous. CDR1 MNHEY and CDR2 SVGAGI come from the germline V gene. This CDR3 comprises 13 residues. V dropped 5 bases and J dropped 2 bases, with 6 bases sitting between them. CDR3 sequence: CASSVLTNEKLFF. The CDR3 coding sequence is TGTGCCAGCAGTGTCCTGACTAATGAAAAACTGTTTTTT.

This clone turned up a few times. The chain employs TRBV4-2 and TRBJ2-7, with 9 bases fitting TRBD2. Germline-derived CDR1 and CDR2 are LGHNA and YNFKEQ. Unmatched junction bases numbered 4, after V lost 1 base and J lost 3 bases. The CDR3 is 15 residues long. The CDR3 region is CASSQGGSGGYEQYF. CDR3 coding DNA: TGTGCCAGCAGCCAAGGGGGTAGCGGGGGCTACGAGCAGTACTTC.

V and J are TRBV2 and TRBJ1-3; TRBD1 matches 7 bases. This CDR3 has 16 residues. Germline V gene data show CDR1 as SNHLY and CDR2 as FYNNEI. V dropped 7 bases and J dropped 0; count of bases not matched to a gene: 9. CDR3 DNA sequence: TGTGCCAGCACCGCGGACAGGAGAGTCTCTGGAAACACCATATATTTT. It specifies CASTADRRVSGNTIYF.

The chain combines TRBV6-1 with TRBJ1-3; 8 bases map to TRBD1. The length of the CDR3 is 15 residues. Germline CDR1 is MNHNS and CDR2 is SASEGT. Losses at the gene ends were 5 bases for V and 0 bases for J; bases not matched to a gene: 3. CDR3: CASSSTGGSGNTIYF. The CDR3, as DNA: TGTGCCAGCAGTTCAACAGGGGGCTCTGGAAACACCATATATTTT.

The chain carries TRBV28 and TRBJ1-4; TRBD1 is a possible D gene (5 bases). Between the trimmed V and J ends, which lost 5 bases and 7 bases, there was a span of 20 bases. The CDR3 loop spans 16 amino acids. From germline, CDR1 is MDHEN and CDR2 SYDVKM. The CDR3 DNA follows: TGTGCCAGCAGTGGGGGGATGGGGGGTCTGGGTGAAAAACTGTTTTTT. Its protein product is CASSGGMGGLGEKLFF.

The V call is TRBV28, the J call TRBJ2-7; weak D call: TRBD2 (6 bases). This CDR3 comprises 14 residues. Germline loops: CDR1 MDHEN, CDR2 SYDVKM. V lost 4 bases, J lost 3 bases, and 13 bases lay in between. This chain's CDR3 is CASSSSGLNYEQYF. In nucleotides, the CDR3 is TGTGCCAGCAGTTCGTCGGGACTGAACTACGAGCAGTACTTC.

The V call is TRBV5-4, the J call TRBJ1-4; perhaps TRBD1 as D (5 bases). Per the germline V gene, CDR1 is SGHNT and CDR2 is YYREEE (reference sequence). V lost 0 bases, J lost 11 bases, and 17 bases lay in between. The CDR3 runs 15 residues. CDR3 protein: CASSLEADSMRKLFF. CDR3 in DNA: TGTGCCAGCAGCTTGGAGGCAGACAGTATGAGGAAACTGTTTTTT.

V usage is TRBV29-1 and J usage is TRBJ1-1, with TRBD1 matching over 8 bases. The CDR3 is 12 amino acids. After removal of 7 bases from V and 4 bases from J, the junction contained 5 bases not matched to a gene. The germline V gene has CDR1 SQVTM and CDR2 ANQGSEA. For the CDR3, the DNA is TGCAGCGGGACAGGGATGGGCACTGAAGCTTTCTTT. It codes for CSGTGMGTEAFF. Complete variable domain (other parts from reference TRBV29-1 and TRBJ1-1): SAVISQKPSRDICQRGTSLTIQCQVDSQVTMMFWYRQQPGQSLTLIATANQGSEATYESGFVIDKFPISRPNLTFSTLTVSNMSPEDSSIYLCSGTGMGTEAFFGQGTRLTVV.

The chain combines TRBV4-1 with TRBJ1-1, with D unresolved. The germline gives CDR1 MGHRA, CDR2 YSYEKL. This CDR3 is 15 amino acids long. V was shortened by 1 base and J by 3 bases, with 12 bases between the two germline ends. In DNA form, the CDR3 reads TGCGCCAGCAGCCAAGCCCCGGGGATAGACACTGAAGCTTTCTTT. It translates to CASSQAPGIDTEAFF.

CDR3 in DNA: TGCGCCAGCAGCCGCCAAACCGGACAGATGAACACTGAAGCTTTCTTT. This sequence encodes CASSRQTGQMNTEAFF. This chain uses TRBV4-1 with TRBJ1-1; a possible D gene is TRBD1 (6 bases). The CDR3 length is 16 residues. The germline gives CDR1 MGHRA, CDR2 YSYEKL. V lost 4 bases and J lost 0, with 15 bases in between.

The V call is TRBV6-5, the J call TRBJ2-1; D is unclear. V was pared by 5 bases and J by 8 bases, with 10 bases between. The CDR3 spans 12 residues. Germline V gives CDR1 MNHEY, CDR2 SVGAGI. The CDR3 loop is CASSHDNDEQFF. For the CDR3, the DNA is TGTGCCAGCAGTCACGACAATGATGAGCAGTTCTTC.

The chain recombines TRBV6-1 with TRBJ1-1, with D uncertain. The CDR3 has 15 residues. V lost 3 bases and J 1 base, leaving 12 bases between the germline ends. The V gene's germline CDR1 is MNHNS and CDR2 SASEGT. The CDR3 DNA follows: TGTGCCAGCAGTGATGCCCCCGCAGGGAACACTGAAGCTTTCTTT. Translating gives CASSDAPAGNTEAFF.

J is TRBJ2-2 and V is TRBV11-2; tentatively, D is TRBD2 (6 bases). Looked up from germline, CDR1 is SGHAT and CDR2 is FQNNGV. CDR3 length: 14 amino acids. V was cut by 2 bases and J by 7 bases, with 11 bases left in between. CDR3 in DNA: TGTGCCAGCAGCTTACATCCGGGGGACGGGGAGCTGTTTTTT. Translating it yields CASSLHPGDGELFF.

The V call is TRBV7-9, the J call TRBJ1-6; tentatively, D is TRBD1 (6 bases). Germline CDR1 reads SEHNR; CDR2 reads FQNEAQ (reference sequence). The CDR3 spans 16 residues. With 5 bases removed from V and 9 bases from J, the gap between germline ends came to 20 bases. The CDR3 bases are TGTGCCAGCAGCATACAGGGTTCGTCTAGGGGTTCACCCCTCCACTTT. Translation gives CASSIQGSSRGSPLHF.

CDR3 loop: CASNSPGPQYF. CDR3 DNA sequence: TGTGCCTCTAATAGTCCAGGTCCGCAGTATTTT. V usage is TRBV2 and J usage is TRBJ2-3; D call uncertain. The CDR3 spans 11 residues. V was cut by 11 bases and J by 10 bases, with 16 bases left in between. Germline V CDR1 and CDR2: SNHLY, FYNNEI.

The chain has TRBV2 and TRBJ2-5, with 7 bases matching TRBD2. The CDR3 contains 15 residues. V was pared by 4 bases and J by 5 bases, with 10 bases of the junction left unmatched. Germline V gene data show CDR1 as SNHLY and CDR2 as FYNNEI. CDR3 DNA: TGTGCCAGCAGTGCCTTAGGACTAGTTAGCGAGACCCAGTACTTC. Translating gives CASSALGLVSETQYF.

The chain carries TRBV28 and TRBJ2-3, with TRBD1 matching 7 bases. The trim removed 6 bases at V and 2 bases at J, leaving 5 bases unmatched. Germline lookup yields CDR1 MDHEN and CDR2 SYDVKM. This CDR3 contains 14 residues. As DNA, the CDR3 is TGTGCCAGCAGCTCAGGGGGTCCCACAGATACGCAGTATTTT. Amino acids: CASSSGGPTDTQYF. The whole variable domain, remainder taken from reference TRBV28 and TRBJ2-3, is DVKVTQSSRYLVKRTGEKVFLECVQDMDHENMFWYRQDPGLGLRLIYFSYDVKMKEKGDIPEGYSVSREKKERFSLILESASTNQTSMYLCASSSGGPTDTQYFGPGTRLTVL.

The V call is TRBV19, the J call TRBJ2-1, with 9 bases lining up with TRBD2. V trimming: 1 base; J trimming: 13 bases; junction bases outside the gene matches: 5. Germline-derived CDR1 and CDR2 are LNHDA and SQIVND (reference sequence). The CDR3 covers 13 residues. CDR3: CASSIGLAGSQFF. The DNA of the CDR3 is TGTGCCAGTAGTATAGGCCTAGCGGGGAGTCAGTTCTTC.

The chain carries TRBV11-2 and TRBJ2-1; TRBD2 aligns across 9 bases. The germline CDR1 and CDR2 sequences are SGHAT and FQNNGV. Germline trimming cut 0 bases from V and 4 bases from J; bases unmatched to any gene: 4. The CDR3 sequence is 16 residues long. The CDR3 DNA is TGTGCCAGCAGCTTAGATCGGCGGGGGGGATACAATGAGCAGTTCTTC. It is translated as CASSLDRRGGYNEQFF.

The rearrangement joins TRBV19 to TRBJ1-5; no clear D gene. The CDR3 has 12 amino acids. Germline V lookup: CDR1 LNHDA, CDR2 SQIVND (reference sequence). The germline V and J ends were trimmed by 1 base and 5 bases, with 3 bases remaining between them. This chain's CDR3 is CASSIGHQPQHF. The CDR3 DNA reads as TGTGCCAGTAGTATAGGGCATCAGCCCCAGCATTTT.

The J gene is TRBJ1-2, the V gene TRBV6-1; the match to TRBD1 covers 8 bases. The CDR3 spans 15 residues. V was clipped by 4 bases and J by 4 bases; unmatched bases: 8. Looked up from germline, CDR1 is MNHNS and CDR2 is SASEGT. The CDR3 loop is CASSVFFTGGYGYTF. CDR3 DNA: TGTGCCAGCAGTGTGTTCTTCACAGGGGGCTATGGCTACACCTTC.

This clone was counted once. CDR3 sequence: CASSAWGVGTEAFF. The CDR3 bases are TGTGCCAGCAGTGCTTGGGGGGTTGGCACTGAAGCTTTCTTT. The chain joins TRBV2 to TRBJ1-1; D is perhaps TRBD1 (5 bases). CDR1 is SNHLY, CDR2 FYNNEI, per germline. The CDR3 is 14 residues long. The ends were cut back, 4 bases at V and 4 bases at J, with 13 bases in the middle.

The V call is TRBV28, the J call TRBJ1-5; perhaps TRBD1 as D (5 bases). Trimming shortened V by 11 bases and J by 2 bases, and 13 bases separated the two germline ends. The CDR3 totals 13 residues. Per germline, CDR1 MDHEN and CDR2 SYDVKM. This chain's CDR3 is CAVWGGGNQPQHF. The CDR3 nucleotides are TGTGCCGTGTGGGGGGGAGGCAATCAGCCCCAGCATTTT. Filled out from reference TRBV28 and TRBJ1-5, the complete variable domain reads DVKVTQSSRYLVKRTGEKVFLECVQDMDHENMFWYRQDPGLGLRLIYFSYDVKMKEKGDIPEGYSVSREKKERFSLILESASTNQTSMYLCAVWGGGNQPQHFGDGTRLSIL.

The chain uses TRBV4-1 and TRBJ2-7; D perhaps matches TRBD1 (5 bases). Trimming left V 5 bases short and J 3 bases short, with 14 bases between. This CDR3 is built from 14 residues. CDR1 and CDR2 (germline): MGHRA, YSYEKL. In DNA form, the CDR3 reads TGCGCCAGCAGCGCCCGGACATTTTACTACGAGCAGTACTTC. Translation gives CASSARTFYYEQYF.

The chain carries TRBV4-2 and TRBJ1-1, with D uncertain. V was shortened by 0 bases and J by 1 base, with 12 bases between the two germline ends. The CDR3 consists of 16 residues. Germline CDR1 LGHNA, CDR2 YNFKEQ. CDR3 DNA: TGTGCCAGCAGCCAAGATTCCGCGACAACGAACACTGAAGCTTTCTTT. Translation gives CASSQDSATTNTEAFF.

The J gene is TRBJ1-2, the V gene TRBV6-1, with no clear D. This CDR3 contains 14 residues. The germline V and J ends were trimmed by 6 bases and 0 bases, with 11 bases remaining between them. Germline values: CDR1 MNHNS, CDR2 SASEGT. The CDR3 DNA is TGTGCCAGCAGAGCGGGTGGCTCTAACTATGGCTACACCTTC. It specifies CASRAGGSNYGYTF.

This chain uses TRBV28 with TRBJ2-7; tentatively, D is TRBD1 (6 bases). Germline assignment: CDR1 MDHEN and CDR2 SYDVKM. The CDR3 extends over 15 amino acids. Trimming removed 6 bases at V and 7 bases at J, with 22 bases between. CDR3 region: CASRGRTVLSGEQYF. The CDR3, as DNA: TGTGCCAGCAGGGGAAGGACAGTCCTGTCGGGAGAGCAGTACTTC.

The chain links TRBV5-1 to TRBJ1-1; the D gene is possibly TRBD1 (6 bases). V lost 2 bases and J lost 1, with 21 bases in between. CDR1 and CDR2 (germline): SGHRS, YFSETQ. CDR3 size: 18 residues. The chain's CDR3 is CASSFMVTGRAKNTEAFF. CDR3 DNA sequence: TGCGCCAGCAGCTTCATGGTAACAGGGAGGGCAAAGAACACTGAAGCTTTCTTT. Together with reference TRBV5-1 and TRBJ1-1, the CDR3 gives the full variable domain: KAGVTQTPRYLIKTRGQQVTLSCSPISGHRSVSWYQQTPGQGLQFLFEYFSETQRNKGNFPGRFSGRQFSNSRSEMNVSTLELGDSALYLCASSFMVTGRAKNTEAFFGQGTRLTVV.

The chain is built from TRBV9 and TRBJ1-2; 10 bases are shared with TRBD1. V lost 3 bases, J lost 4 bases, and 12 bases stayed unmatched. The CDR3 has 17 amino acids. CDR1 is SGDLS, CDR2 YYNGEE, per germline. CDR3 coding DNA: TGTGCCAGCAGCGGATGGGACAGGGGATGGGCAGGCTATGGCTACACCTTC. This sequence encodes CASSGWDRGWAGYGYTF. Using reference TRBV9 and TRBJ1-2 for the parts outside the CDR3, the full variable domain is DSGVTQTPKHLITATGQRVTLRCSPRSGDLSVYWYQQSLDQGLQFLIQYYNGEERAKGNILERFSAQQFPDLHSELNLSSLELGDSALYFCASSGWDRGWAGYGYTFGSGTRLTVV.

The gene calls are TRBV5-6 and TRBJ1-2; 7 bases are shared with TRBD1. This CDR3 is 16 amino acids long. Trimming took 6 bases from V and 4 from J; bases not matched to a gene: 15. Germline loops: CDR1 SGHDT, CDR2 YYEEEE. CDR3 protein: CASTKRQGQEGYGYTF. CDR3 coding DNA: TGTGCCAGCACCAAAAGACAGGGCCAAGAAGGCTATGGCTACACCTTC.